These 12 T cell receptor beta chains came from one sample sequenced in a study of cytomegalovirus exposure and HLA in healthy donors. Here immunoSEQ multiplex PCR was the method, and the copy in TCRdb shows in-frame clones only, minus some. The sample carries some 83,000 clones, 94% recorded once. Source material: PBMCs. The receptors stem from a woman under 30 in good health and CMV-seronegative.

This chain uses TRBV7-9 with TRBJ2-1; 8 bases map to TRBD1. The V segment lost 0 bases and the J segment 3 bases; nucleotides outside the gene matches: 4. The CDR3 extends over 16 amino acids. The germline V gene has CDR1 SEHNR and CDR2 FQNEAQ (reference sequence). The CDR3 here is CASSLAGTGYYNEQFF. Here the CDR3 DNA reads TGTGCCAGCAGCTTAGCGGGGACAGGCTACTACAATGAGCAGTTCTTC.

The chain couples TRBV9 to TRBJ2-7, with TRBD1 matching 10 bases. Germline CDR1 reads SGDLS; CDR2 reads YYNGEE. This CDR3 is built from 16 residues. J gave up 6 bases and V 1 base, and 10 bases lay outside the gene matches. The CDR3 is CASSVSSWDRGGEQYF. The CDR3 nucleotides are TGTGCCAGCAGCGTATCGTCGTGGGACAGGGGTGGCGAGCAGTACTTC.

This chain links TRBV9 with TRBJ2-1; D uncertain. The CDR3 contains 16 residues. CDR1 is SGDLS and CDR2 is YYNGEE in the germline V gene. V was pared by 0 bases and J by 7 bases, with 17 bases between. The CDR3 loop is CASSVGLAPLSNEQFF. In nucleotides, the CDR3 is TGTGCCAGCAGCGTAGGTTTAGCCCCACTGTCGAATGAGCAGTTCTTC.

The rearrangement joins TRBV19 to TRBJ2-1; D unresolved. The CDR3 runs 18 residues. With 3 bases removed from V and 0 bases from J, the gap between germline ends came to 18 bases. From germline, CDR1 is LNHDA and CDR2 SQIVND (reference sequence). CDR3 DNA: TGTGCCAGTAGTATCGCGGCCAGTTCCCTAGGCTCCTACAATGAGCAGTTCTTC. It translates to CASSIAASSLGSYNEQFF.

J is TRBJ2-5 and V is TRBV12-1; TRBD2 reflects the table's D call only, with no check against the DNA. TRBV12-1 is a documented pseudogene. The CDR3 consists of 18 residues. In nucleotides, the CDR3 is TGTGCCAGCAGCTTTAATGGCCTAGCGGGCTCGACCCAAGAGACCCAGTACTTC. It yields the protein CASSFNGLAGSTQETQYF.

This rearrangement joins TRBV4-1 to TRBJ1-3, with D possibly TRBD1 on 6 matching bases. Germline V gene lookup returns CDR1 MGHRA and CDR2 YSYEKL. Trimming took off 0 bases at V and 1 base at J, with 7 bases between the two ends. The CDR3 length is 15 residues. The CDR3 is CASSQERGSGNTIYF. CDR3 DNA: TGCGCCAGCAGCCAAGAAAGGGGGTCTGGAAACACCATATATTTT.

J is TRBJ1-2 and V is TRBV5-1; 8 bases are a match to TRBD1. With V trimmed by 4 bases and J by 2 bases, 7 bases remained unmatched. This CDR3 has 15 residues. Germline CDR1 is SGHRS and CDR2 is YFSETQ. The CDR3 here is CASSPPGTGNYGYTF. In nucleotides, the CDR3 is TGCGCCAGCAGCCCCCCCGGGACAGGCAACTATGGCTACACCTTC.

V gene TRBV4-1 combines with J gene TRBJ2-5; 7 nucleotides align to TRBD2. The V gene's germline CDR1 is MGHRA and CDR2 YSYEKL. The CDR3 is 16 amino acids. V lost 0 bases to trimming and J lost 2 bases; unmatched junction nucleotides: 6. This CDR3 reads CASSQEGRAVQETQYF. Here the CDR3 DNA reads TGCGCCAGCAGCCAAGAAGGGAGGGCGGTTCAAGAGACCCAGTACTTC.

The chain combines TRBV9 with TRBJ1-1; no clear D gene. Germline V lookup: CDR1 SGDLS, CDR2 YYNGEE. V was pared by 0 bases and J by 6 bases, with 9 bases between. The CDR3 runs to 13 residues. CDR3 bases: TGTGCCAGCAGCGTAGATCCCAGGTCTGAAGCTTTCTTT. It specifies CASSVDPRSEAFF.

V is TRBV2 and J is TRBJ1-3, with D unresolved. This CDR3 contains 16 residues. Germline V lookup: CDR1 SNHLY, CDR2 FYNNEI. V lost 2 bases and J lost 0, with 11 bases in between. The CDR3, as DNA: TGTGCCAGCAGTGAATTTAGAACGGTCTCTGGAAACACCATATATTTT. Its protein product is CASSEFRTVSGNTIYF. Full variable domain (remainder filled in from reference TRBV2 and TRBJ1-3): EPEVTQTPSHQVTQMGQEVILRCVPISNHLYFYWYRQILGQKVEFLVSFYNNEISEKSEIFDDQFSVERPDGSNFTLKIRSTKLEDSAMYFCASSEFRTVSGNTIYFGEGSWLTVV.

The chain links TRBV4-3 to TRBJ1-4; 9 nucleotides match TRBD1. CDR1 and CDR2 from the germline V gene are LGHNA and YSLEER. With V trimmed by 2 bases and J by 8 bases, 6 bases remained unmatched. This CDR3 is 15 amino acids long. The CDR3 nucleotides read TGCGCCAGCAGCCAAACCGGGACAGGGAACGAAAAACTGTTTTTT. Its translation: CASSQTGTGNEKLFF.

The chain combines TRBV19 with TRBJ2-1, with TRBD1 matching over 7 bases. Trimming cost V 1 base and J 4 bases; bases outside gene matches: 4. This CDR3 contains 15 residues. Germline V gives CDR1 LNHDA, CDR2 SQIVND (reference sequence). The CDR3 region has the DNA TGTGCCAGTAGTATAGCCGGGACAGTTTACAATGAGCAGTTCTTC. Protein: CASSIAGTVYNEQFF.